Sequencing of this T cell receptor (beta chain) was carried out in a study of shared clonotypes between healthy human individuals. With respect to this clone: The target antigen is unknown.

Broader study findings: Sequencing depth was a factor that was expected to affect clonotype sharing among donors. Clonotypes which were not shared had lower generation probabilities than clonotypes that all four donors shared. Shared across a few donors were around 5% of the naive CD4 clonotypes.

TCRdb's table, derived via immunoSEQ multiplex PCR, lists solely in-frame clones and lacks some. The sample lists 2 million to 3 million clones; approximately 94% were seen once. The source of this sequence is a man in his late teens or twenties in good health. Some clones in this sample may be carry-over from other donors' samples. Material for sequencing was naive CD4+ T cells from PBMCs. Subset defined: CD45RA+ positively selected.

This CDR3 is CASSAGSGNYGYTF. CDR3 nucleotides: TGTGCCAGCAGTGCCGGCAGTGGAAACTATGGCTACACCTTC. V gene TRBV6-1 combines with J gene TRBJ1-2; D call uncertain. The CDR3 loop spans 14 amino acids. V was trimmed by 4 bases and J by 2 bases, leaving 11 bases between them. Germline CDR1 MNHNS, CDR2 SASEGT.